The 29 T cell receptor beta chains below all came from one sample that was sequenced in a study of a mutant IDH1 vaccine in newly diagnosed glioma (dated by TCRdb to the early 2020s). Read against the paper, the sample's time point label means: week 47, end of study. A 20-mer mutant IDH1 peptide at 300 micrograms in Montanide made up each vaccine dose, which was injected subcutaneously together with topical imiquimod. The library relied on the immunoSEQ multiplex PCR assay. TCRdb holds this immuneACCESS table with in-frame rearrangements only. Some clones are missing; in checked studies, unresolved V genes explain under half, and the rest has no known cause. Within this sample are tens of thousands of clones, with roughly four fifths of them counted one time only. The leading ten clones occupy about 3.2% of the sample. No cognate antigen is known for these TCRs. The source was PBMCs, collected from a glioma patient whose treatment included an IDH1 peptide vaccine. The receptors derive from a woman aged 45-59 years with glioma.

This sequence joins TRBV7-9 and TRBJ1-2; weak D call: TRBD1 (5 bases). V lost 0 bases to trimming and J lost 2 bases, with 10 bases between them. CDR3 length: 15 residues. Germline V gene lookup returns CDR1 SEHNR and CDR2 FQNEAQ (reference sequence). The chain's CDR3 is CASSLAQGTNYGYTF. The CDR3 nucleotides are TGTGCCAGCAGCTTAGCGCAGGGAACCAACTATGGCTACACCTTC.

The chain couples TRBV6-1 to TRBJ2-1; 8 positions agree with TRBD2. The trim removed 1 base at V and 3 bases at J, leaving 2 bases unmatched. This CDR3 is 15 amino acids long. Germline CDR1 MNHNS, CDR2 SASEGT. The CDR3 nucleotides are TGTGCCAGCAGTGAAGTCGGGGGGGTCTACAATGAGCAGTTCTTC. Its protein product is CASSEVGGVYNEQFF.

This clone was counted once. The chain has TRBV6-5 and TRBJ1-1; D is possibly TRBD1 (5 bases). V lost 2 bases, J lost 2 bases, and 15 bases lay in between. The CDR3 consists of 16 residues. CDR1 and CDR2 (germline): MNHEY, SVGAGI. Here the CDR3 reads CASSYGTGGTNTEAFF. The CDR3 DNA is TGTGCCAGCAGTTACGGCACGGGGGGGACCAACACTGAAGCTTTCTTT.

This clone was counted once. The chain couples TRBV7-8 to TRBJ2-7; D call uncertain. The CDR3 has 13 residues. Germline lookup yields CDR1 SGHVS and CDR2 FQNEAQ. Trimming took 3 bases from V and 7 from J, leaving 13 bases between them. This CDR3 reads CASSFWQDVEQYF. The CDR3 bases are TGTGCCAGCAGCTTCTGGCAGGACGTGGAGCAGTACTTC.

The gene calls are TRBV30 and TRBJ1-1, with a tentative D call TRBD1 (5 bases). The CDR3 has 15 residues. CDR1 is GTSNPN and CDR2 is SVGIG in the germline V gene (reference sequence). Trimming pared 3 bases from V and 11 bases from J, leaving 25 bases between. CDR3 nucleotides: TGTGCCTGGAGGGCACCCGAGGAAGGGGTCATTCTGGCTTTCTTT. This gives the protein CAWRAPEEGVILAFF.

The chain is built from TRBV19 and TRBJ1-6, with 9 bases lining up with TRBD1. Germline trimming cut 7 bases from V and 1 base from J; bases unmatched to any gene: 5. Germline V gives CDR1 LNHDA, CDR2 SQIVND (reference sequence). The CDR3 consists of 16 residues. CDR3 sequence (DNA): TGTGCCAGTAAGCTACAGGGGGCGTCCTATAATTCACCCCTCCACTTT. It yields the protein CASKLQGASYNSPLHF.

The genes are TRBV19 and TRBJ1-1, with 8 positions matching TRBD1. The CDR3 is made up of 13 amino acids. V gave up 11 bases and J gave up 2 bases; unmatched junction bases: 7. Germline assignment: CDR1 LNHDA and CDR2 SQIVND (reference sequence). The CDR3 sequence is CAGRDRPNTEAFF. DNA for the CDR3: TGTGCCGGACGGGACAGGCCAAACACTGAAGCTTTCTTT.

The chain uses TRBV4-1 and TRBJ1-1; the D is unclear. Germline CDR1 is MGHRA and CDR2 is YSYEKL. This CDR3 comprises 14 residues. The V and J ends lost 0 bases and 6 bases respectively, with 11 bases between them. CDR3 sequence (DNA): TGCGCCAGCAGCCAAGATTCTGGAGCGCCTGAAGCTTTCTTT. Its protein product is CASSQDSGAPEAFF.

This rearrangement joins TRBV5-6 to TRBJ1-1; D not certain. The CDR3 has 15 residues. Trimming left V 0 bases short and J 1 base short, with 10 bases between. Germline loops: CDR1 SGHDT, CDR2 YYEEEE. The chain's CDR3 is CASSLEVGGNTEAFF. As DNA, the CDR3 is TGTGCCAGCAGCTTGGAGGTTGGCGGGAACACTGAAGCTTTCTTT. The full variable domain, rest sourced from reference TRBV5-6 and TRBJ1-1, is DAGVTQSPTHLIKTRGQQVTLRCSPKSGHDTVSWYQQALGQGPQFIFQYYEEEERQRGNFPDRFSGHQFPNYSSELNVNALLLGDSALYLCASSLEVGGNTEAFFGQGTRLTVV.

The chain has TRBV10-3 and TRBJ1-1; D perhaps matches TRBD1 (5 bases). Germline V gives CDR1 ENHRY, CDR2 SYGVKD. Trimming removed 3 bases from V and 1 base from J, with 9 bases in between. The CDR3 is 14 residues long. The CDR3 loop is CAISDGRANTEAFF. CDR3 DNA: TGTGCCATCAGTGACGGCAGGGCGAACACTGAAGCTTTCTTT.

V and J are TRBV4-2 and TRBJ2-5, with 12 bases identical to TRBD2. This CDR3 is built from 18 residues. CDR1 and CDR2 from the germline V gene are LGHNA and YNFKEQ. J was trimmed by 0 bases and V by 0 bases; bases with no gene match: 5. The chain's CDR3 is CASSQELAGGRNQETQYF. The DNA for the CDR3 is TGTGCCAGCAGCCAAGAACTAGCGGGGGGCCGGAACCAAGAGACCCAGTACTTC.

The gene calls are TRBV28 and TRBJ2-2; D might be TRBD2 (5 bases). The CDR3 spans 15 residues. The germline V and J ends were trimmed by 3 bases and 5 bases, with 13 bases remaining between them. Germline CDR1 reads MDHEN; CDR2 reads SYDVKM. Here the CDR3 DNA reads TGTGCCAGCAGTTTCCGGCACAGAGGGACCGGGGAGCTGTTTTTT. Residues: CASSFRHRGTGELFF.

J is TRBJ1-3 and V is TRBV7-6; 11 nucleotides align to TRBD1. Germline V lookup: CDR1 SGHVS, CDR2 FNYEAQ. The junction had 8 bases not matched to a gene; V was cut back by 5 bases and J by 2 bases. The length of the CDR3 is 17 residues. CDR3 bases: TGTGCCAGCAGCCCAGGGACAGGGGGGACGACTGGAAACACCATATATTTT. This encodes CASSPGTGGTTGNTIYF.

The J gene is TRBJ1-6, the V gene TRBV6-6; 10 nucleotides agree with TRBD1. The CDR3 is 15 amino acids. The germline V gene has CDR1 MNHNY and CDR2 SVGAGI (reference sequence). The V and J ends lost 6 bases and 10 bases, in that order; junction bases with no gene match: 9. In DNA, the CDR3 is TGTGCCAGCAGCGCCGGGACAGGGGCAGGATCACCCCTCCACTTT. This gives the protein CASSAGTGAGSPLHF.

This chain links TRBV5-1 with TRBJ1-2, with unresolved D. The germline CDR1 and CDR2 sequences are SGHRS and YFSETQ. V gave up 0 bases and J gave up 2 bases, with 8 bases separating them. The CDR3 sequence is 14 residues long. In nucleotides, the CDR3 is TGCGCCAGCAGCTTGGGCACAGCCAACTATGGCTACACCTTC. Protein: CASSLGTANYGYTF. Full variable domain (rest looked up from reference TRBV5-1 and TRBJ1-2): KAGVTQTPRYLIKTRGQQVTLSCSPISGHRSVSWYQQTPGQGLQFLFEYFSETQRNKGNFPGRFSGRQFSNSRSEMNVSTLELGDSALYLCASSLGTANYGYTFGSGTRLTVV.

J is TRBJ1-5 and V is TRBV18; tentative D call: TRBD1 (6 bases). Trimming left V 2 bases short and J 6 bases short, with 14 bases between. Looked up from germline, CDR1 is KGHSH and CDR2 is LQKENI. This CDR3 has 15 residues. The CDR3 sequence: CASSPRGGAVQPQHF. Written as DNA, the CDR3 is TGTGCCAGCTCACCAAGAGGGGGGGCGGTTCAGCCCCAGCATTTT.

This rearrangement joins TRBV5-1 to TRBJ1-1; a weak D match, TRBD1 (5 bases). Germline assignment: CDR1 SGHRS and CDR2 YFSETQ. The CDR3 has 14 residues. V dropped 0 bases and J dropped 2 bases, with 8 bases sitting between them. The CDR3 sequence: CASSLEGENTEAFF. CDR3 bases: TGCGCCAGCAGCTTGGAAGGGGAAAACACTGAAGCTTTCTTT.

The table lists this clone with a count of one. The chain recombines TRBV21-1 with TRBJ1-2. TRBV21-1 is shown as a pseudogene. The CDR3 covers 14 residues. The CDR3 sequence: CASSKEKEGYGYTF. The CDR3 bases are TGTGCCAGCAGCAAAGAGAAGGAGGGGTATGGCTACACCTTC.

This CDR3 reads CASSYEVSTDTQYF. The CDR3, as DNA: TGTGCCAGCAGTTATGAGGTTAGCACAGATACGCAGTATTTT. J is TRBJ2-3 and V is TRBV6-5; D not resolved. V gave up 3 bases and J gave up 0 bases, with 7 bases separating them. The germline gives CDR1 MNHEY, CDR2 SVGAGI. The CDR3 contains 14 residues.

The chain has TRBV27 and TRBJ1-1, with 12 bases matching TRBD1. Germline lookup yields CDR1 MNHEY and CDR2 SMNVEV (reference sequence). After removal of 6 bases from V and 4 bases from J, the junction contained 9 bases not matched to a gene. The CDR3 totals 16 residues. The CDR3 DNA sequence: TGTGCCAGCAGCCCCGGGACAGGGGGCTACAGCACTGAAGCTTTCTTT. The encoded protein is CASSPGTGGYSTEAFF.

The J gene is TRBJ1-1, the V gene TRBV7-8, with a possible D match to TRBD1 (5 bases). The V and J ends lost 5 bases and 2 bases respectively, with 12 bases between them. There are 14 residues in the CDR3. The V gene's germline CDR1 is SGHVS and CDR2 FQNEAQ. CDR3 sequence reads: CASSQQTVNTEAFF. In DNA, the CDR3 is TGTGCCAGCAGCCAACAGACAGTCAACACTGAAGCTTTCTTT.

This clone was seen a single time. The chain carries TRBV2 and TRBJ1-2, with TRBD1 matching over 8 bases. Germline V lookup: CDR1 SNHLY, CDR2 FYNNEI. The V segment lost 4 bases and the J segment 5 bases; nucleotides outside the gene matches: 3. CDR3 length: 13 amino acids. CDR3 sequence reads: CASSAGQEYGYTF. CDR3 bases: TGTGCCAGCAGTGCGGGACAGGAGTATGGCTACACCTTC.

This sequence joins TRBV7-6 and TRBJ2-3; D could derive from TRBD1 or TRBD2 (5 bases each). This CDR3 is 15 amino acids long. With 5 bases removed from V and 2 bases from J, the gap between germline ends came to 14 bases. Germline CDR1 SGHVS, CDR2 FNYEAQ. CDR3 residues: CASSPTAAFTDTQYF. The CDR3 region has the DNA TGTGCCAGCAGCCCGACAGCGGCCTTCACAGATACGCAGTATTTT.

Only one count was recorded for this clone. This chain uses TRBV4-1 with TRBJ1-1; no clear D. The V gene's germline CDR1 is MGHRA and CDR2 YSYEKL. The CDR3 has 14 residues. V was trimmed by 3 bases and J by 7 bases, leaving 15 bases between them. The CDR3 DNA sequence: TGCGCCAGCAGCCAGGACGGACGGGGTCTTGAAGCTTTCTTT. It encodes CASSQDGRGLEAFF.

This clone has just a few counts. V and J are TRBV6-1 and TRBJ2-7; TRBD1 is a possible D gene (6 bases). The length of the CDR3 is 14 residues. The germline gives CDR1 MNHNS, CDR2 SASEGT. The ends were cut back, 11 bases at V and 0 bases at J, with 17 bases in the middle. CDR3 in DNA: TGTGCCGCAGAGCCCGGGACAAGCTCCTACGAGCAGTACTTC. This gives the protein CAAEPGTSSYEQYF.

The chain is built from TRBV5-4 and TRBJ2-3; D uncertain. This CDR3 contains 14 residues. V gave up 4 bases and J gave up 1 base, with 10 bases separating them. Germline V gene sequence: CDR1 SGHNT, CDR2 YYREEE (reference sequence). The CDR3 bases are TGTGCCAGCAGCACACGCCGGGGCACAGATACGCAGTATTTT. Protein: CASSTRRGTDTQYF.

With regard to this clone: The junction shows a germline mismatch at one end, possibly a read error. This chain uses TRBV29-1 with TRBJ1-1; D is unresolved. CDR1 SQVTM and CDR2 ANQGSEA come from the germline V gene. This CDR3 region has 8 residues. The CDR3 spells CSVGGRCF. The DNA of the CDR3 is TGCAGCGTTGGAGGCAGGTGCTTT. Together with reference TRBV29-1 and TRBJ1-1, the CDR3 gives the full variable domain: SAVISQKPSRDICQRGTSLTIQCQVDSQVTMMFWYRQQPGQSLTLIATANQGSEATYESGFVIDKFPISRPNLTFSTLTVSNMSPEDSSIYLCSVGGRCFGQGTRLTVV.

The chain employs TRBV15 and TRBJ1-5; D is unresolved. CDR1 and CDR2 from the germline V gene are LNHNV and YYDKDF (reference sequence). This CDR3 spans 14 amino acids. Trimming left V 5 bases short and J 3 bases short, with 11 bases between. The CDR3 DNA follows: TGTGCCACCAGCGGAGGCGGGGTCAATCAGCCCCAGCATTTT. Protein sequence: CATSGGGVNQPQHF.

The V call is TRBV10-3, the J call TRBJ1-2, with D hard to call. The CDR3 loop spans 12 amino acids. V lost 6 bases and J lost 1, with 6 bases in between. Germline CDR1 is ENHRY and CDR2 is SYGVKD. The CDR3 reads CAIRLNNYGYTF. The CDR3, as DNA: TGTGCCATCAGGTTGAATAACTATGGCTACACCTTC.